This TCR beta chain appears in the sequencing data of a study of T cell responses to AZD1222 COVID-19 vaccine (dated by TCRdb to about 2021). The study in broad terms: A total of 233 trial participants underwent TCR sequencing, of whom 200 to 220 had received two doses of AZD1222 and approximately 25 had received two doses of the MenACWY control vaccine. Trial participants were enrolled by age into 18-55, 56-69 and 70-plus year subgroups, with roughly 150, 30 and 60 TCR-sequenced participants respectively.

The CDR3 regions of human TCRbeta chains were analyzed by immunosequencing. The study's processing was this. TCRs in the repertoires were matched against a reference library of SARS-CoV-2-specific TCRs that had been generated with the MIRA antigen-specificity platform. Breadth was defined as the fraction of unique TCRs that were SARS-CoV-2-associated. Depth was defined as the fraction of total T cells that were SARS-CoV-2-associated. Using the MIRA data, every spike-specific TCR was mapped to the spike region that the TCR reacted to and assigned to either a CD4 or a CD8 class. Log10-transformed breadth and depth values were compared by one-way ANOVA with Sidak's multiple comparisons tests. TCRdb's version of the immuneACCESS table is confined to in-frame rearrangements and falls short of the full clone set. An unresolved V gene accounts for under half of the shortfall where checked; the remainder is of unknown origin. V and J calls plus clone size are reproduced from that table; the DNA served to infer D and trimming. This sample comprises approximately 150,000 clones, under 95% of them detected only once. The ten largest clones take up roughly 5% of the sample.

On this clone: Its antigen is not yet known. No base quality values were provided; no much bigger clone lies one nucleotide off.

The junction carries 18 bases between V and J, which are trimmed by 11 bases and 7 bases respectively. Reading the germline V gene gives CDR1 MDHEN and CDR2 SYDVKM. From the cysteine through the phenylalanine, the CDR3 covers 13 amino acids. Kept here is only the CDR3 DNA, which spans 39 bases and is read in frame from base 1. The paper's findings and limits, for the study overall: The vaccine-associated CD4 TCRs covered the entire spike protein, and the dominant responses fell in regions 160-218 and 743-854. In the small 56-69-year group, the increase in depth fell short of significance, most likely because of low power. A significant rise in spike-specific TCR breadth and depth was observed after two AZD1222 doses relative to day 0 and relative to MenACWY recipients. Because no samples from the day 14 peak response were available, repertoires could be characterized only after the peak T cell response. Conclusions about previously exposed vaccinees are limited because only five or six AZD1222 recipients were SARS-CoV-2 seropositive at baseline. Most participants were white British and females outnumbered males, and the authors suggested that clonal diversity may have been underestimated. Epitopes outside the regions mutated in the B.1.351 and B.1.1.7 variants were reportedly recognized by nearly half of the unique spike-specific TCRs.

This sample's time point label indicates: about 28 days (+/-7) after the second vaccine dose. AZD1222 recipients with second doses at about 4 weeks or about 12 weeks were pooled, because spike-specific TCR depth and breadth did not differ between schedules. Samples from vaccinated people were obtained from the UK trials COV001 and COV002, which included a single-blind randomized controlled phase 2/3 trial of AZD1222 (ChAdOx1 nCoV-19) in healthy adults. For TCRbeta chain sequencing, PBMC samples from trial participants were taken at day 0 and at day 28 after the second dose. Here the chain combines TRBV28 and TRBJ1-5; the D segment could be TRBD1, given 5 matching bases. Source: peripheral blood, taken 28 days after the second AZD1222 dose. The receptor was derived from an adult who received the AZD1222 COVID-19 vaccine. The DNA is as follows: TGTGCCTTTTCGGGGGGTCCAGGGCAGCCCCAGCATTTT. It is translated as CAFSGGPGQPQHF.